The TCR beta chain under discussion was sequenced for a study of molecular identifiers for immune sequencing clone quantification. Germline CDR1 KGHDR, CDR2 SFDVKD. The CDR3 is 16 amino acids. The ends lost 4 bases at V and 4 bases at J; junction bases unmatched: 9. A single record per CDR3 protein comes from TCRdb applying MiXCR to the PCR reads. The sample records more than 450,000 distinct CDR3 sequences, over 20% being singletons. This sequence originates from a human donor in good health. Some libraries in this study had Jurkat cell RNA spiked in. The J gene is TRBJ2-5, the V gene TRBV24-1, with TRBD1 matching over 9 bases. Sequenced: naive CD8+ T cells from blood, with Jurkat cell RNA spiked in. Described subset: FACS-sorted CD8+CD4-CCR7+CD45RA+ naive T cells. As DNA, the CDR3 is TGTGCCACCAGTGAGCGGGACAGGGAAGGAGGAGAGACCCAGTACTTC. This translates into CATSERDREGGETQYF.